The 3 T cell receptor beta chains below come from one sample, sequenced in a study of graft-versus-host responses after intestinal transplantation. Generated by immunoSEQ multiplex PCR, the TCRdb table keeps only in-frame clones and is missing some. The data contain some 80,000 clones, around 90% of them singletons. Their antigens are not known. This specimen was unstimulated CD8+ T cells sorted from spleen or lymph node cells, taken before transplant. The source is a human donor who was the organ donor for an intestinal transplant.

The V call is TRBV27, the J call TRBJ1-3, with unresolved D. Germline V gives CDR1 MNHEY, CDR2 SMNVEV (reference sequence). V lost 1 base to trimming and J lost 4 bases, with 5 bases between them. The CDR3 covers 13 residues. DNA for the CDR3: TGTGCCAGCAGTTTATACGGCGGAAACACCATATATTTT. It encodes CASSLYGGNTIYF.

V usage is TRBV14 and J usage is TRBJ2-1; TRBD2 might be the D (5 bases). V was clipped by 4 bases and J by 7 bases, with 8 bases between them. Germline-derived CDR1 and CDR2 are SGHDN and FVKESK. The CDR3 loop spans 12 amino acids. CDR3 in DNA: TGTGCCAGCAGCCTGGGAGCAAATGAGCAGTTCTTC. This sequence encodes CASSLGANEQFF.

V is TRBV19 and J is TRBJ1-1; 8 positions match TRBD1. The junction had 4 bases not matched to a gene; V was cut back by 5 bases and J by 2 bases. The CDR3 has 14 residues. The germline CDR1 and CDR2 sequences are LNHDA and SQIVND (reference sequence). The CDR3 DNA sequence: TGTGCCAGTAGTGCCGGACAGGGAAACACTGAAGCTTTCTTT. Protein product: CASSAGQGNTEAFF.